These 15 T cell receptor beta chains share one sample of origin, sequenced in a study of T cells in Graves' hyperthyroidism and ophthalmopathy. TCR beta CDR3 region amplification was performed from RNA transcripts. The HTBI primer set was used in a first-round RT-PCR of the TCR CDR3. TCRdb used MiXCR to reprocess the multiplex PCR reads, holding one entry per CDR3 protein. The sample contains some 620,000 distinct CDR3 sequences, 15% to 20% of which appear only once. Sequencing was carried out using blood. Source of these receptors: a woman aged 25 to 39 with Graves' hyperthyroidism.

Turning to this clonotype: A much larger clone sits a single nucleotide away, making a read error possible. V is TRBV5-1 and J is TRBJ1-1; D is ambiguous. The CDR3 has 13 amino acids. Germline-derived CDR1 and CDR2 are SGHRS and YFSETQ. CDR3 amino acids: CASSFKGSTAAFF. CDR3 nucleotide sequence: TGCGCCAGCAGCTTCAAAGGTTCCACTGCAGCTTTCTTT.

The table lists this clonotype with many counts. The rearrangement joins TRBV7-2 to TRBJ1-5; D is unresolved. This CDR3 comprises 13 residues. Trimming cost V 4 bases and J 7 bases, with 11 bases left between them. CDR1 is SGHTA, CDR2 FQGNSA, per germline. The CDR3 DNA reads TGTGCCAGCAGCTCGGTTCATGAGCAGCCCCAGCATTTT. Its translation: CASSSVHEQPQHF.

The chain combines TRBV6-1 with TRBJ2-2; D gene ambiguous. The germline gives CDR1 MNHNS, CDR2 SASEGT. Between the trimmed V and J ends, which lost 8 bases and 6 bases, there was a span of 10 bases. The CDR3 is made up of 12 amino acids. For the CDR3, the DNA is TGTGCCAGCGCACGGGTCCCCGGGGAGCTGTTTTTT. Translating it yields CASARVPGELFF.

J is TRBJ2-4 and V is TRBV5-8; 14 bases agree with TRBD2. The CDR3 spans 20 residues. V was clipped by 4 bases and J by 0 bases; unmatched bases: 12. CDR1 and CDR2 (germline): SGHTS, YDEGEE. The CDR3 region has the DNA TGTGCCAGCAGCCCCGGAGGGACTAGCGGGAGATTTGGAGCCAAAAACATTCAGTACTTC. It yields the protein CASSPGGTSGRFGAKNIQYF.

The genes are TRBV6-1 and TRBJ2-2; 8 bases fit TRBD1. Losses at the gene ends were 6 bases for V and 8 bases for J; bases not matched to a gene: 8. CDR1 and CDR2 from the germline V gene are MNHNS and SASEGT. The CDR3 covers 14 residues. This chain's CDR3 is CASSDRGDIGELFF. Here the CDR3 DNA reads TGTGCCAGCAGCGACAGGGGTGATATTGGGGAGCTGTTTTTT.

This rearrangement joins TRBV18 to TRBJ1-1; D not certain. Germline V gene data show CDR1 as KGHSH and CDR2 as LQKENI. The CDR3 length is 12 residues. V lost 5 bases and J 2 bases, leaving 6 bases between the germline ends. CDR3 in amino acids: CASSSTNTEAFF. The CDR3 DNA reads TGTGCCAGCTCATCCACAAACACTGAAGCTTTCTTT. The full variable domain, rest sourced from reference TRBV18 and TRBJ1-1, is NAGVMQNPRHLVRRRGQEARLRCSPMKGHSHVYWYRQLPEEGLKFMVYLQKENIIDESGMPKERFSAEFPKEGPSILRIQQVVRGDSAAYFCASSSTNTEAFFGQGTRLTVV.

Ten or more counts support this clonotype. CDR3 DNA sequence: TGCAGTGCTAGCGGGGGCACAGATACGCAGTATTTT. This encodes CSASGGTDTQYF. This chain links TRBV20-1 with TRBJ2-3; the D gene is possibly TRBD2 (5 bases). Germline lookup yields CDR1 DFQATT and CDR2 SNEGSKA (reference sequence). The V gene lost 3 bases and the J gene lost 1 base, with 5 bases spanning the gap. The CDR3 has 12 amino acids.

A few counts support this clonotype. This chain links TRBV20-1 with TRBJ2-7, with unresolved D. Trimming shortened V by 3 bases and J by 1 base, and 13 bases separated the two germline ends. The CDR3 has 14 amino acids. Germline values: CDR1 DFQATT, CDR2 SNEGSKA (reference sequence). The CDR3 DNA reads TGCAGTGCTAGCGGCCAGTTGATTTCCTACGAGCAGTACTTC. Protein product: CSASGQLISYEQYF.

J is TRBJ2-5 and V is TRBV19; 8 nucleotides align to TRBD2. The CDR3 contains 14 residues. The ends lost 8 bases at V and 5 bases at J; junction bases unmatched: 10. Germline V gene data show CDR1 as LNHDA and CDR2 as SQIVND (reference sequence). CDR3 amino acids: CASGAGGHGETQYF. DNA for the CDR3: TGTGCCAGTGGCGCGGGGGGTCACGGTGAGACCCAGTACTTC.

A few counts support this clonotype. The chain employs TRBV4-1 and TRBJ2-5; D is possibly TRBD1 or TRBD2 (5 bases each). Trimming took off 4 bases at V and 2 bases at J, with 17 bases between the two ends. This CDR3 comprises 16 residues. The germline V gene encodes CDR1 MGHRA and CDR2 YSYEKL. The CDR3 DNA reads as TGCGCCAGCAGCCGTCGCCGGGACCGCCGGCAAGAGACCCAGTACTTC. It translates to CASSRRRDRRQETQYF.

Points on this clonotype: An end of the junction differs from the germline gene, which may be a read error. The CDR3 DNA reads TGTGCCAGCAGTCAACTGAGATCAGAGCGGTACTTC. Translated, it gives CASSQLRSERYF. This chain uses TRBV6-1 with TRBJ2-7; the D is unclear. The CDR3 consists of 12 residues. Germline assignment: CDR1 MNHNS and CDR2 SASEGT.

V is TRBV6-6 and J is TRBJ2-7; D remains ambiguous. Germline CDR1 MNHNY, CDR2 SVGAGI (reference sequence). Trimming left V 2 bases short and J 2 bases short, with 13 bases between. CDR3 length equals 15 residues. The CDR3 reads CASSYPTQTPYEQYF. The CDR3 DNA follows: TGTGCCAGCAGTTACCCCACCCAGACCCCCTACGAGCAGTACTTC.

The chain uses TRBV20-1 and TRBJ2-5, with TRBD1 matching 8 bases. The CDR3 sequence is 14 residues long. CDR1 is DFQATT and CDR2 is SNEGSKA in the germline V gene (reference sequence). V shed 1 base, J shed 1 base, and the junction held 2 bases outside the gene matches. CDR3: CSARVQGAQETQYF. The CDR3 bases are TGCAGTGCTAGAGTTCAGGGGGCCCAAGAGACCCAGTACTTC.

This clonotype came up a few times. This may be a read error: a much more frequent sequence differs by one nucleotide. The CDR3 here is CASSYQGSVYEQYF. The CDR3 nucleotides are TGTGCCAGCAGCTACCAGGGAAGCGTCTACGAGCAGTACTTC. The chain couples TRBV12-3 or TRBV12-4 to TRBJ2-7, with D possibly being TRBD1 (5 bases). The CDR3 contains 14 residues. The ends were cut back, 6 bases at V and 3 bases at J, with 15 bases in the middle.

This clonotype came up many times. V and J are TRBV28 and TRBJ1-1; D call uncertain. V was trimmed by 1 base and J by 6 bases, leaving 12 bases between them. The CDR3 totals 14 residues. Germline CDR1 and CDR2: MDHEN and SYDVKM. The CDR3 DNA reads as TGTGCCAGCAGTTTATTACAGCCACTCGCTGAAGCTTTCTTT. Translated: CASSLLQPLAEAFF. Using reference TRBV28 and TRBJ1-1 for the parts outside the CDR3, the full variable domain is DVKVTQSSRYLVKRTGEKVFLECVQDMDHENMFWYRQDPGLGLRLIYFSYDVKMKEKGDIPEGYSVSREKKERFSLILESASTNQTSMYLCASSLLQPLAEAFFGQGTRLTVV.